This entry features one T cell receptor beta chain sequence. Its recognized antigen is unknown. No clone much larger than this one lies a single base away; base qualities are absent. This sample is part of a study of PD-1 blockade in classical Hodgkin lymphoma (dated by TCRdb to 2018 to 2020). Some background on the complete study: Nivolumab dosing was 3 mg/kg intravenously every 2 weeks, continuing until either disease progression or unacceptable toxicity. The study used TCR beta sequencing and CyTOF to define a peripheral blood immune signature of response to PD-1 blockade in classical Hodgkin lymphoma.

Measured from the cysteine to the phenylalanine, the CDR3 is 13 residues long. Only the CDR3 region is kept as DNA, spanning 39 bases read in frame from base 1. CDR1 and CDR2 (SGHTA, FQGNSA) derive from the germline V gene. The V end loses 5 bases and the J end loses 5 bases, and a stretch of 12 bases separates them. The Qiagen DNeasy kit was used to extract genomic DNA from unsorted PBMCs and from the negatively selected CD4+ and CD8+ fractions. Using primers that anneal to V and J segments, immunoSEQ multiplex PCR amplified the TCR beta CDR3 regions. A synthetic immune receptor repertoire was used to minimize amplification bias, and remaining bias was computationally removed after sequencing. In the source study's methods: Repertoire diversity was quantified as the Shannon entropy index using custom Python scripts. Unsorted, CD4+ and CD8+ repertoires were examined separately, except in combined analyses, for which CD4+ and CD8+ sequences were merged in silico. A clone counted as expanded when the clone's frequency after treatment rose at least 2-fold relative to C1D1, and clones undetected at baseline were given a pseudocount of 0.5. Singleton clones were defined as clones with 0 or 1 copy at C1D1, and non-singleton clones were defined as clones with 2 or more copies. By matching protein sequences in sorted samples from the same patient, clones expanded in unsorted samples were annotated as CD4+, CD8+ or unknown. Wilcoxon tests on paired samples were used to test diversity changes from C1D1 to C4D1. Held by TCRdb, this immuneACCESS table contains in-frame sequences only and omits some clones. Under half of the omission traces to an unresolved V gene where checked; the cause of the rest is unknown. V and J calls and clone size are given by that table; D and trimming were obtained from the DNA. In this sample the table shows roughly 6,800 clones, approximately 80% of which occur a single time. The biggest ten clones account for 30% to 35% of the sample.

The full study reports these points: Lower diversity was seen in patients whose nivolumab began less than 1 year after ASCT, and these patients were left out of later analyses so that immune reconstitution would not confound the results. Baseline TCR diversity was reported to be lower in newly diagnosed patients than in healthy donors, and even lower in relapsed/refractory patients. The study covered only a single clinical trial cohort, and the causes of the repertoire differences, possibly disease activity or prior therapy, were still not defined. CD4+ but not CD8+ TCR diversity rose significantly by C4D1 (p=0.0027 vs p=0.16), most apparent in complete responders (p=0.02). Trial patients with a complete response had baseline diversity similar to that of newly diagnosed patients, while partial responders and progressors had significantly lower diversity.

Interpreted using the paper, the time point label stands for: cycle 2 day 1 (C2D1) of nivolumab. All trial patients had relapsed after autologous stem cell transplantation, with cohorts A, B and C differing in prior brentuximab vedotin exposure. A total of over 55 patients with relapsed/refractory classical Hodgkin lymphoma made up the trial cohort, and each patient's best overall response was complete response, partial response or progressive disease. Single-agent nivolumab was administered to trial patients in the multi-cohort phase II CheckMate 205 trial. Best overall response was determined by an independent review committee according to the 2007 International Working Group response criteria. Trial PBMCs were collected just before the start of nivolumab (C1D1) and during therapy at cycle 2 day 1 and cycle 4 day 1. Peripheral blood was collected in 8 mL Vacutainer Cell Preparation Tubes, from which PBMCs were isolated by centrifugation and then cryopreserved.

The TCR originated in a human donor with classical Hodgkin lymphoma. The source material was peripheral blood mononuclear cells (PBMCs), sampled before the second cycle of nivolumab. The chain joins TRBV7-2 to TRBJ2-5, with a weak D call of TRBD1 (5 bases match). In nucleotide form, the sequence is TGTGCCAGCAGCCTCCAGGGATGGGAGACCCAGTACTTC. Translation gives CASSLQGWETQYF.